The 29 T cell receptor beta chains presented below share a single source sample, sequenced in a study of blood T cell repertoires in COVID-19 (TCRdb year 2020). Libraries were constructed by the immunoSEQ multiplex PCR assay. TCRdb carries this immuneACCESS record with in-frame sequences only. Its versions omit some clonotypes, under half of them owing to an unresolved V gene in the studies checked, with the rest unexplained. The sample yields some 100,000 clones; 80% to 90% were counted once. In total, the top ten clones hold roughly 2.6% of the sample. Sequenced: PBMCs or T cells enriched from blood (not recorded which). These receptor sequences come from a woman in her forties or fifties who had recovered from COVID-19.

The chain combines TRBV12-3 or TRBV12-4 with TRBJ1-3; D is undetermined. Trimming left V 9 bases short and J 4 bases short, with 10 bases between. The CDR3 runs to 12 residues. In DNA, the CDR3 is TGTGCCAGTTCTACCTCCGGAAACACCATATATTTT. Protein: CASSTSGNTIYF.

The gene calls are TRBV2 and TRBJ1-4, with D hard to call. The CDR3 contains 11 residues. Trimming pared 4 bases from V and 6 bases from J, leaving 3 bases between. The germline CDR1 and CDR2 sequences are SNHLY and FYNNEI. The CDR3 DNA reads TGTGCCAGCAGTGCATATGAAAAACTGTTTTTT. Its protein product is CASSAYEKLFF.

The CDR3 reads CASSYSWDRGYEQYF. In nucleotides, the CDR3 is TGTGCCAGCAGTTACTCTTGGGACAGGGGCTACGAGCAGTACTTC. V usage is TRBV6-5 and J usage is TRBJ2-7; 10 bases fit TRBD1. Germline CDR1 and CDR2: MNHEY and SVGAGI. The CDR3 is made up of 15 amino acids. V was pared by 0 bases and J by 3 bases, with 2 bases of the junction left unmatched.

The rearrangement uses TRBV28 and TRBJ2-7, with 9 bases that match TRBD1. This CDR3 contains 13 residues. V lost 7 bases, J lost 4 bases, and 5 bases stayed unmatched. Germline CDR1 is MDHEN and CDR2 is SYDVKM. The DNA for the CDR3 is TGTGCCAGCATCAGGGACAGGGATTACGAGCAGTACTTC. This gives the protein CASIRDRDYEQYF. Variable domain in full (rest from reference TRBV28 and TRBJ2-7): DVKVTQSSRYLVKRTGEKVFLECVQDMDHENMFWYRQDPGLGLRLIYFSYDVKMKEKGDIPEGYSVSREKKERFSLILESASTNQTSMYLCASIRDRDYEQYFGPGTRLTVT.

This chain links TRBV9 with TRBJ2-3; D might be TRBD2 (6 bases). Trimming left V 0 bases short and J 4 bases short, with 15 bases between. The germline gives CDR1 SGDLS, CDR2 YYNGEE. The CDR3 sequence is 16 residues long. CDR3 residues: CASSVVSGGAADTQYF. In DNA, the CDR3 is TGTGCCAGCAGCGTAGTATCCGGCGGGGCGGCAGATACGCAGTATTTT.

The chain carries TRBV7-8 and TRBJ2-2; tentatively, D is TRBD2 (5 bases). Germline CDR1 is SGHVS and CDR2 is FQNEAQ. Trimming stripped 1 base from V and 2 bases from J, with 17 bases between. This CDR3 is built from 18 residues. CDR3 sequence: CASSLVRYGLTNTGELFF. In DNA, the CDR3 is TGTGCCAGCAGCTTAGTTCGGTATGGACTCACCAACACCGGGGAGCTGTTTTTT.

V usage is TRBV20-1 and J usage is TRBJ2-3; D not resolved. From germline, CDR1 is DFQATT and CDR2 SNEGSKA (reference sequence). V was clipped by 3 bases and J by 1 base, with 11 bases between them. The CDR3 spans 14 residues. This CDR3 is CSASSLSRTDTQYF. The CDR3, as DNA: TGCAGTGCTAGTAGTCTATCCCGCACAGATACGCAGTATTTT.

This clone was seen only once. The chain has TRBV30 and TRBJ2-3; 13 bases align to TRBD2. This CDR3 region has 16 residues. Germline V gene sequence: CDR1 GTSNPN, CDR2 SVGIG (reference sequence). Trimming at V came to 3 bases and at J to 5 bases, leaving 8 bases not matched to a gene. The CDR3 protein is CAWSQGTSGKGDTQYF. In DNA form, the CDR3 reads TGTGCCTGGAGCCAGGGGACTAGCGGGAAGGGAGATACGCAGTATTTT.

The chain couples TRBV5-8 to TRBJ2-7; D call uncertain. CDR1 is SGHTS and CDR2 is YDEGEE in the germline V gene. Trimming shortened V by 4 bases and J by 0 bases, and 11 bases separated the two germline ends. This CDR3 has 14 amino acids. CDR3 amino acids: CASSLLRVSYEQYF. The DNA for the CDR3 is TGTGCCAGCAGCCTGTTGCGAGTCTCCTACGAGCAGTACTTC.

The chain has TRBV6-6 and TRBJ1-2; TRBD1 is a possible D gene (6 bases). Germline V gene sequence: CDR1 MNHNY, CDR2 SVGAGI (reference sequence). The V end was cut by 5 bases, the J end by 4 bases, with 23 bases between. This CDR3 spans 17 amino acids. The CDR3 is CASSPTPQLDSVYGYTF. CDR3 coding DNA: TGTGCCAGCAGTCCAACCCCCCAATTGGACAGCGTCTATGGCTACACCTTC.

This sequence joins TRBV11-2 and TRBJ1-2; D is uncertain. CDR1 is SGHAT, CDR2 FQNNGV, per germline. The CDR3 sequence is 14 residues long. V lost 5 bases, J lost 8 bases, and 18 bases lay in between. CDR3 sequence reads: CASSPSSSGEGYTF. CDR3 in DNA: TGTGCCAGCAGCCCAAGTTCCAGCGGAGAGGGCTACACCTTC.

The rearrangement joins TRBV7-9 to TRBJ1-1; D not certain. CDR1 and CDR2 from the germline V gene are SEHNR and FQNEAQ (reference sequence). V shed 6 bases and J shed 4 bases, with 12 bases lying between them. This CDR3 has 13 amino acids. CDR3 bases: TGTGCCAGCAGGTCATCTCGAGGCACTGAAGCTTTCTTT. This encodes CASRSSRGTEAFF.

The chain couples TRBV4-1 to TRBJ2-1; the match to TRBD1 covers 9 bases. The germline gives CDR1 MGHRA, CDR2 YSYEKL. J was trimmed by 3 bases and V by 3 bases; bases with no gene match: 9. This CDR3 spans 17 amino acids. CDR3 sequence reads: CASSQAQQGAYYNEQFF. The CDR3, as DNA: TGCGCCAGCAGCCAGGCCCAACAGGGGGCCTACTACAATGAGCAGTTCTTC.

Here the CDR3 DNA reads TGTGCCAGCAGCTTGGGGGGAGAGGGGGTTCAGTACTTC. This gives the protein CASSLGGEGVQYF. J is TRBJ2-4 and V is TRBV5-4; D is perhaps TRBD1 (6 bases). CDR1 and CDR2 (germline): SGHNT, YYREEE (reference sequence). Trimming took 0 bases from V and 11 from J, leaving 12 bases between them. CDR3 length: 13 residues.

Ten or more counts support this clone. This chain links TRBV30 with TRBJ2-7, with D uncertain. V shed 1 base and J shed 0 bases, with 7 bases lying between them. Looked up from germline, CDR1 is GTSNPN and CDR2 is SVGIG (reference sequence). The CDR3 has 13 residues. The CDR3 DNA sequence: TGTGCCTGGAGTGGAGACAACTCCTACGAGCAGTACTTC. This encodes CAWSGDNSYEQYF.

This chain connects TRBV30 to TRBJ2-5, with 12 bases matching TRBD2. The CDR3 extends over 14 amino acids. The germline V gene encodes CDR1 GTSNPN and CDR2 SVGIG (reference sequence). J was trimmed by 7 bases and V by 3 bases; bases with no gene match: 6. The CDR3 loop is CAWRTTSGSGTQYF. DNA for the CDR3: TGTGCCTGGAGGACGACTAGCGGGAGCGGGACCCAGTACTTC. The full variable domain, completed using reference TRBV30 and TRBJ2-5, is SQTIHQWPATLVQPVGSPLSLECTVEGTSNPNLYWYRQAAGRGLQLLFYSVGIGQISSEVPQNLSASRPQDRQFILSSKKLLLSDSGFYLCAWRTTSGSGTQYFGPGTRLLVL.

V usage is TRBV28 and J usage is TRBJ1-2; a weak D match, TRBD1 (6 bases). Germline loops: CDR1 MDHEN, CDR2 SYDVKM. Trimming removed 7 bases at V and 2 bases at J, with 11 bases between. This CDR3 region has 13 residues. This CDR3 is CASTRTGNYGYTF. The CDR3, as DNA: TGTGCCAGCACTAGAACAGGGAACTATGGCTACACCTTC.

This rearrangement joins TRBV9 to TRBJ2-3, with TRBD2 matching over 8 bases. The CDR3 contains 17 residues. The V gene's germline CDR1 is SGDLS and CDR2 YYNGEE. Trimming took 4 bases from V and 8 from J; bases not matched to a gene: 18. The CDR3 protein is CASSPRWSGGSQGTQYF. Written as DNA, the CDR3 is TGTGCCAGCAGCCCCCGTTGGAGCGGGGGCTCACAAGGTACGCAGTATTTT.

The chain couples TRBV10-1 to TRBJ1-1; D is ambiguous. There are 13 residues in the CDR3. Germline V lookup: CDR1 WNHNN, CDR2 SYGVQD (reference sequence). Trimming removed 8 bases at V and 1 base at J, with 11 bases between. The CDR3 here is CASRTRENTEAFF. The CDR3 DNA reads as TGCGCCAGCCGGACTAGGGAGAACACTGAAGCTTTCTTT.

The rearrangement links TRBV27 to TRBJ2-5; TRBD1 matches at 8 bases. The CDR3 covers 16 residues. Germline V gives CDR1 MNHEY, CDR2 SMNVEV (reference sequence). With V trimmed by 2 bases and J by 5 bases, 10 bases remained unmatched. The CDR3 nucleotides are TGTGCCAGCAGTTTAAGTTCGGCAGGGGGCGGTGAGACCCAGTACTTC. Amino acids: CASSLSSAGGGETQYF.

The J gene is TRBJ2-3, the V gene TRBV4-2; 10 bases match TRBD2. This CDR3 has 17 amino acids. Per the germline V gene, CDR1 is LGHNA and CDR2 is YNFKEQ. V shed 1 base, J shed 1 base, and the junction held 5 bases outside the gene matches. In DNA form, the CDR3 reads TGTGCCAGCAGCCAAGGCCCAGCGGGGGGGCGCACAGATACGCAGTATTTT. This sequence encodes CASSQGPAGGRTDTQYF.

The V call is TRBV2, the J call TRBJ1-5; 9 bases fit TRBD1. Germline CDR1 is SNHLY and CDR2 is FYNNEI. CDR3 length equals 14 residues. V lost 6 bases to trimming and J lost 4 bases; unmatched junction nucleotides: 4. This CDR3 is CASSPGTGNQPQHF. In DNA form, the CDR3 reads TGTGCCAGCAGCCCCGGGACAGGGAATCAGCCCCAGCATTTT.

This chain links TRBV25-1 with TRBJ2-2; 8 bases align to TRBD1. The CDR3 runs to 14 residues. The trim removed 6 bases at V and 4 bases at J, leaving 4 bases unmatched. The germline CDR1 and CDR2 sequences are MGHDK and SYGVNS. The CDR3 loop is CASRTGARTGELFF. As DNA, the CDR3 is TGTGCCAGCAGGACAGGGGCCCGCACCGGGGAGCTGTTTTTT. Filled out from reference TRBV25-1 and TRBJ2-2, the complete variable domain reads EADIYQTPRYLVIGTGKKITLECSQTMGHDKMYWYQQDPGMELHLIHYSYGVNSTEKGDLSSESTVSRIRTEHFPLTLESARPSHTSQYLCASRTGARTGELFFGEGSRLTVL.

Written as DNA, the CDR3 is TGTGCCATCAGTGGAACAACAGGGGCCTACGAGCAGTACTTC. Residues: CAISGTTGAYEQYF. The chain recombines TRBV10-3 with TRBJ2-7; 7 positions match TRBD1. The CDR3 extends over 14 amino acids. Germline lookup yields CDR1 ENHRY and CDR2 SYGVKD. Unmatched junction bases numbered 5, after V lost 4 bases and J lost 2 bases.

The V and J genes are TRBV11-1 and TRBJ1-2, with D possibly being TRBD1 (5 bases). With 2 bases removed from V and 7 bases from J, the gap between germline ends came to 17 bases. The CDR3 covers 15 residues. Germline assignment: CDR1 SGHAT and CDR2 FQDESV (reference sequence). The CDR3 spells CASSLQGSPVTGYTF. The CDR3, as DNA: TGTGCCAGCAGCTTACAGGGTAGTCCAGTCACTGGCTACACCTTC.

This chain connects TRBV28 to TRBJ1-6; D call uncertain. Germline-derived CDR1 and CDR2 are MDHEN and SYDVKM. V lost 6 bases and J 3 bases, leaving 12 bases between the germline ends. This CDR3 has 15 residues. CDR3: CASRAGWGYNSPLHF. Here the CDR3 DNA reads TGTGCCAGCAGAGCGGGGTGGGGCTATAATTCACCCCTCCACTTT.

The rearrangement uses TRBV5-4 and TRBJ2-7, with 7 bases aligning to TRBD1. The V gene end was trimmed by 4 bases and the J gene end by 3 bases; junction bases not matched to a gene: 13. CDR1 is SGHNT and CDR2 is YYREEE in the germline V gene (reference sequence). The CDR3 covers 16 residues. The CDR3 nucleotides are TGTGCCAGCAGCCCCGGTGATAGGGGGCTAAGCTACGAGCAGTACTTC. As protein: CASSPGDRGLSYEQYF.

This clone was observed once. The CDR3 spells CASTLDRDQPQHF. DNA of the CDR3: TGTGCCAGCACCTTGGACAGGGATCAGCCCCAGCATTTT. This sequence joins TRBV28 and TRBJ1-5; 8 bases fit TRBD1. The V segment lost 7 bases and the J segment 5 bases; nucleotides outside the gene matches: 4. The CDR3 is made up of 13 amino acids. Germline V lookup: CDR1 MDHEN, CDR2 SYDVKM.

The V call is TRBV18, the J call TRBJ2-4; D perhaps matches TRBD1 (8 bases). V lost 3 bases to trimming and J lost 6 bases, with 18 bases between them. The V gene's germline CDR1 is KGHSH and CDR2 LQKENI. This CDR3 comprises 16 residues. The CDR3 bases are TGTGCCAGCTCACCTCTACCGACAGGGGAGGGAAACATTCAGTACTTC. Amino acid sequence: CASSPLPTGEGNIQYF.